What follows describes a single T cell receptor (beta chain). Its cognate antigen is unknown. The source of the sample is a study of B cell selection in AIRE deficiency. Looked up from germline, CDR1 is SGHKS and CDR2 is YYEKEE (reference sequence). The V and J ends lost 4 bases and 5 bases respectively, with 18 bases between them. This CDR3 has 15 residues. TCRdb keeps only in-frame clones here, not all; method: immunoSEQ multiplex PCR. The sample includes 20,000 to 30,000 clones, 95% to 97% seen only once; the top ten take roughly 0.2%. CD4+CD127+ cells were sorted as the conventional CD4 T cells. Whole-study results and caveats: Shared Treg sequences were biased toward short CDR3s with few non-templated nucleotide insertions. Healthy Tconv contained 36.6% of shared healthy Treg sequences; only TCRbeta sequenced.

The clonotype originates from a human donor with AIRE deficiency. The rearrangement uses TRBV5-5 and TRBJ1-1; D possibly corresponds to TRBD1 (6 bases). Sample: conventional CD4+ T cells sorted from PBMCs. The DNA of the CDR3 is TGTGCCAGCAGCATCATGGGGGGGCAGAGGACTGAAGCTTTCTTT. Protein: CASSIMGGQRTEAFF.